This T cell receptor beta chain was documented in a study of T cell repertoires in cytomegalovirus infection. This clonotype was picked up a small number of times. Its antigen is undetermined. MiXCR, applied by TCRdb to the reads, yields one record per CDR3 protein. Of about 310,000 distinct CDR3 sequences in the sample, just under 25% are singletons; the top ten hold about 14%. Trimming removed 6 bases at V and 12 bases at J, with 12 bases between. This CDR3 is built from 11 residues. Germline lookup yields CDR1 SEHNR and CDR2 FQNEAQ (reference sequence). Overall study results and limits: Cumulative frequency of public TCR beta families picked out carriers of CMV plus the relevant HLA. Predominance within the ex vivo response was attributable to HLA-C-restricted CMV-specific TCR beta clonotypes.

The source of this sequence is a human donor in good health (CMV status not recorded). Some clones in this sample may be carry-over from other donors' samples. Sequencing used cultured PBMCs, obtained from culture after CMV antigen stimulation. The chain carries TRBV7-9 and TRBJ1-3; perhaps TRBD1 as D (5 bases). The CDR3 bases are TGTGCCAGCAGTCGAACAGGCAGCATATATTTT. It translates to CASSRTGSIYF.